Given below is one TCR beta chain in context. Profiling relied on immunoSEQ multiplex PCR, and the TCRdb table lists in-frame clones only, not all of them. In the table there are approximately 250,000 clones, about 89% of which are singletons. The data were taken from a study of blood T cell repertoires in COVID-19. Study-wide context: The origin of the acute and convalescent COVID-19 samples was the United States, Italy and Spain.

CDR1 LGHDT and CDR2 YNNKEL come from the germline V gene (reference sequence). J was trimmed by 0 bases and V by 4 bases; bases with no gene match: 12. This CDR3 has 18 residues. The study drew participants aged about 18 to 90 years from some 23 US areas. V is TRBV3-1 (or the pseudogene TRBV3-2) and J is TRBJ1-3, with 7 bases that match TRBD1. The source of this sequence is a woman aged 30 to 39 who had recovered from COVID-19. Sequencing was carried out using PBMCs or T cells enriched from blood (not recorded which). The CDR3 DNA sequence: TGTGCCAGCAGCCTTCGGGACAGATTTTCATCCTCTGGAAACACCATATATTTT. Protein sequence: CASSLRDRFSSSGNTIYF.